The TCR beta chain under discussion was sequenced for a study of blood T cell repertoires in COVID-19. Study as a whole: Spain, Italy and the United States supplied samples that represented acute and convalescent COVID-19. T cells, B-cell-depleted T cells, or PBMCs provided the cDNA or gDNA that served as material.

The CDR3 is 12 residues long. Germline V CDR1 and CDR2: SGHNT, YENEEA. In the authors' workflow: Amplifying reference gene primers gave estimates of nucleated cell counts. Clones were sequenced by immunoSEQ multiplex PCR, and TCRdb holds only the in-frame ones, with some missing. That table is the source of V, J and clone size, and D and trimming were worked out from the DNA. The sample lists tens of thousands of clones, roughly 86% occurring once. Notes on this clone: The junction departs from the called germline gene at one end, perhaps through a read error.

The chain uses TRBV11-3 and TRBJ2-5; possibly TRBD2 for D (7 bases). This sequence was found in a human donor with acute or convalescent COVID-19. The donor label of this sample is uncertain. The sample taken for sequencing was peripheral blood. The CDR3 nucleotides are TGTGCCAGCAGCCAGAACCGGGGGGCGGAAGACTTC. Translation gives CASSQNRGAEDF.